A selection of T cell receptor beta chains follows, all from one sample in a study of cytomegalovirus exposure and HLA in healthy donors. Assay: immunoSEQ multiplex PCR; the TCRdb copy retains only in-frame clones and omits some. The table has about 58,000 clones, 90% seen once. Sequencing was done on a sample of PBMCs. The receptors originated from a man between 18 and 35 years old in good health and CMV-seronegative. Each CDR3 is given with its conserved first and last residue. D genes are given only for firm matches. Clone size appears in some rows only: once, few, many, or a class for an expanded clone.

CDR3 protein	CDR3 DNA	J gene	V gene	D gene	clone size
CASSPQDTEAFF	TGTGCCAGCAGTCCTCAGGACACTGAAGCTTTCTTT	TRBJ1-1	TRBV25-1	-	few
CASSFGQGNYGYTF	TGTGCCAGCAGCTTCGGACAGGGAAACTATGGCTACACCTTC	TRBJ1-2	TRBV2	TRBD1	-
CASSFSLAGGSYEQYF	TGTGCCAGCAGCTTCAGTCTAGCGGGGGGCTCCTACGAGCAGTACTTC	TRBJ2-7	TRBV11-3	TRBD2	-
CASSAPTGQMNTEAFF	TGTGCCAGTAGTGCTCCGACCGGACAGATGAACACTGAAGCTTTCTTT	TRBJ1-1	TRBV19	-	-
CASSPTTSGTSGRRHEQFF	TGTGCCAGCAGCCCCACTACTTCCGGGACTAGCGGGAGGCGACATGAGCAGTTCTTC	TRBJ2-1	TRBV11-3	TRBD2	-
CATRSLAGDEQFF	TGTGCCACCCGTTCTCTAGCGGGAGATGAGCAGTTCTTC	TRBJ2-1	TRBV6-5	TRBD2	few
CASSPSTDYEQYF	TGCGCCAGCAGCCCATCGACAGACTACGAGCAGTACTTC	TRBJ2-7	TRBV5-1	-	-
CASSEKTGAYQETQYF	TGTGCCAGCAGTGAAAAAACAGGGGCTTACCAAGAGACCCAGTACTTC	TRBJ2-5	TRBV6-1	TRBD1	-
CASSARLAVNTGELFF	TGTGCCAGCAGCGCCCGACTAGCAGTGAACACCGGGGAGCTGTTTTTT	TRBJ2-2	TRBV7-6	TRBD2	-
CSVSVGGSSYGYTF	TGCAGCGTTTCCGTTGGCGGGTCTTCTTATGGCTACACCTTC	TRBJ1-2	TRBV29-1	-	-
CASSPRGLAGVRETQYF	TGTGCCAGCAGCCCGAGGGGTCTAGCGGGAGTTCGGGAGACCCAGTACTTC	TRBJ2-5	TRBV9	TRBD2	-
CASSPGASGTSGTQYF	TGTGCCAGCAGCCCAGGGGCTAGCGGGACCAGTGGTACGCAGTATTTT	TRBJ2-3	TRBV7-3	TRBD2	-
CASSPPRGHNTGELFF	TGTGCCAGCTCACCACCGAGGGGACACAACACCGGGGAGCTGTTTTTT	TRBJ2-2	TRBV18	-	-
CASSLGYEETDRRSTGELFF	TGTGCCAGCAGCTTAGGATACGAAGAAACGGACAGGCGCAGTACCGGGGAGCTGTTTTTT	TRBJ2-2	TRBV7-3	TRBD1	-
CAVGGWGTGELFF	TGTGCCGTCGGGGGGTGGGGCACCGGGGAGCTGTTTTTT	TRBJ2-2	TRBV19	TRBD2	-
CASSLADGTSGSYNEQFF	TGTGCCAGCAGCTTAGCGGACGGGACTAGCGGTTCCTACAATGAGCAGTTCTTC	TRBJ2-1	TRBV7-9	TRBD2	-
CASSPRVAGANVLTF	TGTGCCAGCAGCCCTCGAGTAGCTGGGGCCAACGTCCTGACTTTC	TRBJ2-6	TRBV7-3	-	-
CASSIWLAGVAHNEQFF	TGTGCCAGTAGTATTTGGCTAGCGGGAGTCGCCCACAATGAGCAGTTCTTC	TRBJ2-1	TRBV19	TRBD2	-
CASSLGTGVAYEQYF	TGTGCCAGCAGCTTAGGGACAGGGGTTGCCTACGAGCAGTACTTC	TRBJ2-7	TRBV13	TRBD1	-
CASSLVALAGPLYEQYF	TGCGCCAGCAGCTTGGTTGCACTAGCGGGCCCTCTCTACGAGCAGTACTTC	TRBJ2-7	TRBV5-1	TRBD2	-
CASSHGQGSEFF	TGTGCCAGCAGCCATGGACAGGGCTCGGAGTTCTTC	TRBJ2-1	TRBV7-2	TRBD1	-
CASSLVIADYNEQFF	TGTGCCAGCAGCTTGGTGATAGCGGACTACAATGAGCAGTTCTTC	TRBJ2-1	TRBV7-9	-	-
CASSLIGQGGELFF	TGTGCCAGCAGTTTAATAGGACAGGGCGGGGAGCTGTTTTTT	TRBJ2-2	TRBV28	TRBD1	-
CASGEASGSYNEQFF	TGTGCCAGCGGGGAGGCTAGCGGATCCTACAATGAGCAGTTCTTC	TRBJ2-1	TRBV6-4	TRBD2	-
CATRPTLEGTVQETQYF	TGTGCCACCCGCCCCACTTTGGAGGGGACTGTCCAAGAGACCCAGTACTTC	TRBJ2-5	TRBV2	-	-
CASSIDGTVLSYEQYF	TGTGCCAGTAGTATAGACGGGACAGTCCTCTCCTACGAGCAGTACTTC	TRBJ2-7	TRBV19	TRBD1	-
CASSEEGLAHNEQFF	TGTGCCAGCAGTGAAGAAGGACTAGCGCACAATGAGCAGTTCTTC	TRBJ2-1	TRBV6-1	TRBD2	-
CSVEREWVF	TGCAGCGTTGAGCGGGAGTGGGTCTTC	TRBJ2-1	TRBV29-1	TRBD2	-
CASSLGQGIYEQYF	TGTGCCAGCAGCTTGGGACAGGGAATCTACGAGCAGTACTTC	TRBJ2-7	TRBV27	TRBD1	-
CASSQAGLAGHNEQFF	TGTGCCAGCAGCCAAGCGGGTCTAGCGGGCCACAATGAGCAGTTCTTC	TRBJ2-1	TRBV14	TRBD2	-
CASSDFTPGGRYSNQPQHF	TGTGCCAGCAGTGACTTTACACCGGGAGGCCGATATAGCAATCAGCCCCAGCATTTT	TRBJ1-5	TRBV6-4	-	-
CASRSGTGTDTQYF	TGTGCCAGCAGATCCGGGACAGGTACTGATACGCAGTATTTT	TRBJ2-3	TRBV27	TRBD1	once
CASRGQGVGTIYF	TGTGCCAGCAGGGGACAGGGTGTAGGTACCATATATTTT	TRBJ1-3	TRBV2	TRBD1	-
CASSLTRDTGELFF	TGTGCCAGCAGTCTTACTAGAGACACCGGGGAGCTGTTTTTT	TRBJ2-2	TRBV27	-	-
CASSSGTSGQETQYF	TGTGCCAGCAGCTCCGGGACTAGCGGACAAGAGACCCAGTACTTC	TRBJ2-5	TRBV7-2	TRBD2	-
CASSRGASGWYEQYF	TGTGCCAGCAGCCGCGGGGCTAGCGGGTGGTACGAGCAGTACTTC	TRBJ2-7	TRBV14	TRBD2	-
CASSLTGQTEAFF	TGTGCCAGCTCACTAACCGGACAGACTGAAGCTTTCTTT	TRBJ1-1	TRBV18	-	-
CASSPKGQGASGQFF	TGCGCCAGCAGCCCGAAAGGACAGGGTGCTTCAGGGCAGTTCTTC	TRBJ2-1	TRBV4-1	TRBD1	-
CASSRGQGWAYEQYF	TGTGCCAGTAGTAGAGGACAGGGTTGGGCCTACGAGCAGTACTTC	TRBJ2-7	TRBV19	TRBD1	-
CASSQSDLGGGDTQYF	TGCGCCAGCAGCCAATCGGACCTGGGGGGAGGAGATACGCAGTATTTT	TRBJ2-3	TRBV4-3	-	-
CASSAPTSLSSNEQFF	TGTGCCAGCAGTGCGCCGACTAGCCTCTCGTCCAATGAGCAGTTCTTC	TRBJ2-1	TRBV28	TRBD2	-
CASRPTSGSRETQYF	TGTGCCAGCAGGCCAACTAGCGGGAGCCGAGAGACCCAGTACTTC	TRBJ2-5	TRBV6-1	TRBD2	-
CASSLSPWGAGSSYNEQFF	TGTGCCAGCAGTTTAAGCCCCTGGGGCGCGGGGAGCTCCTACAATGAGCAGTTCTTC	TRBJ2-1	TRBV27	-	-
CASSTPGGRNEQFF	TGTGCCAGTAGTACCCCAGGGGGTCGCAATGAGCAGTTCTTC	TRBJ2-1	TRBV19	TRBD1	few
CASSEGGQGAAEQYF	TGTGCCAGCAGTGAAGGAGGACAGGGGGCAGCCGAGCAGTACTTC	TRBJ2-7	TRBV2	TRBD1	few
CASSRGGEDYYEQYF	TGTGCCAGCAGCCGGGGGGGGGAGGATTACTACGAGCAGTACTTC	TRBJ2-7	TRBV5-4	TRBD2	-
CASSFIESGTQYF	TGTGCCAGCAGCTTTATCGAATCAGGGACGCAGTATTTT	TRBJ2-3	TRBV7-9	-	-
CASSLQGIGGELFF	TGTGCCAGTAGTTTACAGGGTATAGGCGGGGAGCTGTTTTTT	TRBJ2-2	TRBV28	-	-
CASSFSGGPTDTQYF	TGTGCCAGCAGCTTTAGCGGGGGACCCACAGATACGCAGTATTTT	TRBJ2-3	TRBV7-6	TRBD2	-
CASSFGFGSSYEQYF	TGCGCCAGCAGTTTTGGTTTCGGGAGCTCCTACGAGCAGTACTTC	TRBJ2-7	TRBV5-1	-	once
CASSRTAYNEQFF	TGTGCCAGCAGTCGGACAGCTTACAATGAGCAGTTCTTC	TRBJ2-1	TRBV6-1	-	-
CASSPPSNTGELFF	TGTGCCAGCAGCCCCCCCTCGAACACCGGGGAGCTGTTTTTT	TRBJ2-2	TRBV7-2	-	-
CSAVGTSGSYEQYF	TGCAGCGCCGTCGGGACTAGCGGCTCCTACGAGCAGTACTTC	TRBJ2-7	TRBV29-1	TRBD2	-
CASSAPGGAGELFF	TGTGCCAGCAGCGCCCCGGGAGGGGCCGGGGAGCTGTTTTTT	TRBJ2-2	TRBV6-5	TRBD2	-